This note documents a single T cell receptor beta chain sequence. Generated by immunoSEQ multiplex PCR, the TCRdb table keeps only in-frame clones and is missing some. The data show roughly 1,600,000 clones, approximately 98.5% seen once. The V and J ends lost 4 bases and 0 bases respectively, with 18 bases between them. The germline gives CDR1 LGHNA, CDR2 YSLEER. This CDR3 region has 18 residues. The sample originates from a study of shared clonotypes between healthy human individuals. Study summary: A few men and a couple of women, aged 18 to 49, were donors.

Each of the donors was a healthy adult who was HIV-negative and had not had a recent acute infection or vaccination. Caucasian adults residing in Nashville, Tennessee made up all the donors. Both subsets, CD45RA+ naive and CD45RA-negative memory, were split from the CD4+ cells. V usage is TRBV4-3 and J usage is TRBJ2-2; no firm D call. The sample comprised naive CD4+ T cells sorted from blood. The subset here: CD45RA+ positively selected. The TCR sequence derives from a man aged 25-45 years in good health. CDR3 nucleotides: TGCGCCAGCAGCCGAAAGGGTTCGGCGTTCGCGAACACCGGGGAGCTGTTTTTT. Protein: CASSRKGSAFANTGELFF.